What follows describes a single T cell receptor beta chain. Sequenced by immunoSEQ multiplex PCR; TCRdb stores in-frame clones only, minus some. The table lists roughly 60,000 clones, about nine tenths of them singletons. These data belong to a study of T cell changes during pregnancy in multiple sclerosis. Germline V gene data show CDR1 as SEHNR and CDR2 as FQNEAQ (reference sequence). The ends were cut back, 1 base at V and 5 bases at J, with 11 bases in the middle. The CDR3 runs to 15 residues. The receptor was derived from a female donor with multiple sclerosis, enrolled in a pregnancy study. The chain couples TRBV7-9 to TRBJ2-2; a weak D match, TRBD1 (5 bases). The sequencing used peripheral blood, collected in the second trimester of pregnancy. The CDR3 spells CASSLERGRTGELFF. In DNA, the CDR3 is TGTGCCAGCAGCTTAGAAAGGGGAAGAACCGGGGAGCTGTTTTTT.